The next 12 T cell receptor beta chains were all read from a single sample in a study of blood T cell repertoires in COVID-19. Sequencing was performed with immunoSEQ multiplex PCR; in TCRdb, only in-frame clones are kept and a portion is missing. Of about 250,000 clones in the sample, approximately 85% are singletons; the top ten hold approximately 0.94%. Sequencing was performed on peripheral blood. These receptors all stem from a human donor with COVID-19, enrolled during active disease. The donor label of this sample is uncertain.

The CDR3 reads CASRPLAGGYNEQFF. DNA of the CDR3: TGTGCCAGCAGACCCTTAGCGGGAGGCTACAATGAGCAGTTCTTC. The rearrangement joins TRBV28 to TRBJ2-1, with 10 bases that match TRBD2. Germline trimming cut 6 bases from V and 3 bases from J; bases unmatched to any gene: 5. Germline assignment: CDR1 MDHEN and CDR2 SYDVKM. The CDR3 loop spans 15 amino acids.

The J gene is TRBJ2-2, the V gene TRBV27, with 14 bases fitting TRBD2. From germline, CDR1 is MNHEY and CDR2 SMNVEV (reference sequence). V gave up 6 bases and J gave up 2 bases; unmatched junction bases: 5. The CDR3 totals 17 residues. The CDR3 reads CASRRGLAGVNTGELFF. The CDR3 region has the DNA TGTGCCAGCAGGCGGGGACTAGCGGGAGTAAACACCGGGGAGCTGTTTTTT.

In DNA, the CDR3 is TGTGCCAGCAGCCAGAGTAGGGGGAAGGGCCAGACCCAGCATTTT. It translates to CASSQSRGKGQTQHF. This chain links TRBV13 with TRBJ1-5; possible D gene TRBD1, 6 bases. V was cut by 5 bases and J by 11 bases, with 22 bases left in between. CDR3 size: 15 residues. Looked up from germline, CDR1 is PRHDT and CDR2 is FYEKMQ (reference sequence).

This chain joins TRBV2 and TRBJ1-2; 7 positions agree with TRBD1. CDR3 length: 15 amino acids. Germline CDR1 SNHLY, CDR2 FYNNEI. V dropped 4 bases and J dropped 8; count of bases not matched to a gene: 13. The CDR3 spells CASSAQPDRDRGYTF. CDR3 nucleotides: TGTGCCAGCAGTGCACAACCCGACAGGGATCGGGGCTACACCTTC.

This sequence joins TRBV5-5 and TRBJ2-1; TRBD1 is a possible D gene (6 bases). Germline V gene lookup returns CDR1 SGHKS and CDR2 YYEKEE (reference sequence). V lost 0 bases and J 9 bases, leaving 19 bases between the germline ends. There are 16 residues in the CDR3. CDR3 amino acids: CASSLAPDAPTGEQFF. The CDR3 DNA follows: TGTGCCAGCAGCTTGGCCCCCGATGCGCCGACAGGTGAGCAGTTCTTC.

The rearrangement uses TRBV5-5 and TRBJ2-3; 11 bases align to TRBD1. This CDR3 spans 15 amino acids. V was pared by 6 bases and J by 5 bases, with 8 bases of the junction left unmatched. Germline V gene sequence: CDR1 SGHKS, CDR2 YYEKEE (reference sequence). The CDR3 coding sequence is TGTGCCAGCACCTCGGACAGGGGGCTATTAGATACGCAGTATTTT. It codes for CASTSDRGLLDTQYF.

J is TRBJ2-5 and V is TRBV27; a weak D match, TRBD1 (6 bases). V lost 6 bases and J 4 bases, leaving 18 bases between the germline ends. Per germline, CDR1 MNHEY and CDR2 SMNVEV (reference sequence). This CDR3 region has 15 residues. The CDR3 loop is CASSSTGPWGETQYF. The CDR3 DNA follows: TGTGCCAGCAGCTCGACAGGCCCCTGGGGAGAGACCCAGTACTTC.

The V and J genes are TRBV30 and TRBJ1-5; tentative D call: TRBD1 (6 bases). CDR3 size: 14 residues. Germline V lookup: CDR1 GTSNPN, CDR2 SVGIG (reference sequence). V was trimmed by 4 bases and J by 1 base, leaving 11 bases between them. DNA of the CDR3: TGTGCCTGGACCCAAAGGGGGAGCAATCAGCCCCAGCATTTT. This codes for CAWTQRGSNQPQHF.

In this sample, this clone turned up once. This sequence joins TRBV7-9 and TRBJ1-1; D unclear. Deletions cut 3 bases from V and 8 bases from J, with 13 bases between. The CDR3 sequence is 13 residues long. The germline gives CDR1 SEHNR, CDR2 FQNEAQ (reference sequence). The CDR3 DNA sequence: TGTGCCAGCAGCTTTTTGCCCTCGGAGGAAGCTTTCTTT. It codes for CASSFLPSEEAFF.

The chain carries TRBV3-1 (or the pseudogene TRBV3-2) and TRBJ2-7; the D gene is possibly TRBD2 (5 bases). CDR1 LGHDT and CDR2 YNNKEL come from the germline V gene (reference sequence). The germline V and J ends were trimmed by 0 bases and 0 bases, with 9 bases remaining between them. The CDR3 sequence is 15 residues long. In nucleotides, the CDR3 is TGTGCCAGCAGCCAAGATCGAGCGGTCTCCTACGAGCAGTACTTC. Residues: CASSQDRAVSYEQYF.

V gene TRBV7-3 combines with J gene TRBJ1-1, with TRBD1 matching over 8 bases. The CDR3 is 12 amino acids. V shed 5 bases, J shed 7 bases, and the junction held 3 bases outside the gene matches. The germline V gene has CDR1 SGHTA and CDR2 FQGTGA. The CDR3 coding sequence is TGTGCCAGCAGCCTTGACAGGGGTGAAGCTTTCTTT. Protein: CASSLDRGEAFF.

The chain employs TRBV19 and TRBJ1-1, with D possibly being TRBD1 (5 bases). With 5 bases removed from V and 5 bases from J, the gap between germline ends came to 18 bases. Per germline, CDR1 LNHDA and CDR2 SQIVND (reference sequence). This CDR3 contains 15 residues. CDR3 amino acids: CASSPRDSGETEAFF. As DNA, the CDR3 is TGTGCCAGTAGTCCCCGGGACTCTGGAGAGACTGAAGCTTTCTTT.